This TCR beta chain originates from a study of shared clonotypes between healthy human individuals (dated by TCRdb to the early 2020s). Regarding the complete study: A few men and two women, aged 18 to 49 years, made up the cohort. For each donor, CD4 naive and CD4 memory were each given three plates, CD8 naive was given two plates, and CD8 memory was given one plate. To estimate repertoire size and how much clonotypes are shared between individuals, the study performed deep sequencing of blood TCR repertoires from about five healthy adults. To increase sequencing depth and limit assay-specific biases, different laboratories used diverse techniques to prepare libraries and sequence TCR repertoires. Each donor's leukapheresis produced roughly between roughly 0.85 and 9 billion PBMCs.

CD8 naive samples were CD45RO-negative cells positively selected for CCR7, giving a CD45RA+CCR7+ population that excluded TemRA cells. The donors were healthy, HIV-negative adults with no recently reported acute infections or vaccinations. All donors were Caucasian adults living in Nashville, Tennessee, USA. Blood was collected by leukapheresis, and PBMCs were isolated by Ficoll-Histopaque density gradient centrifugation and then cryopreserved in liquid nitrogen vapor phase. Analytical flow cytometry was used to check the purity and quantity of every magnetically sorted T cell population. Genomic DNA was isolated from every sorted fraction and measured by UV absorbance on a Nanodrop 2000c. A word on this clone: What antigen it recognizes has not been identified. No much larger clonotype is one base removed from it; base qualities were not supplied. The same CDR3 can be traced to other DNA sequences in this sample.

Study-level results and caveats: When a handful of donors were compared, the shared fraction of clonotypes was roughly 4.8% for naive CD4, 3.5% to 4% for naive CD8, roughly 2.3% for memory CD4, and approximately 0.4% for memory CD8. Compared with non-shared clonotypes, the clonotypes found in all four sorted-subset donors had higher generation probabilities. Pairwise subsampling led to the expectation that sequencing depth would affect the degree of clonotype sharing among donors. Even with the large sequencing depth, rarefaction of the sorted-subset datasets indicated that sequencing was incomplete. The small number of donors limited the genetic and exposure-history diversity represented. Larger estimated clonotype richness was generally found for naive subsets than for memory subsets. Only blood was sampled, and tissue TCR repertoires likely differ from those in blood.

Trimming leaves V shorter by 2 bases and J shorter by 1 base, with the junction holding 5 bases beyond the gene matches. CDR3 length: 15 amino acids, cysteine to phenylalanine. Only CDR3 DNA remains: 45 bases, in frame from the first base. The germline V gene specifies MNHNS as CDR1 and SASEGT as CDR2. Using the deep immunoSEQ assay, TCR CDR3 regions were amplified from genomic DNA by multiplex PCR. Extracted genomic DNA from each cell subset was spread evenly across all wells of several immunoSEQ 96-well plates, with each plate serving as a replicate. For sorted subsets, roughly 190 ng of genomic DNA, equivalent to 25,000 to 35,000 T cell genomes, went into each replicate PCR. Purified libraries were quantified with a Qubit 3.0 fluorometer, sized on a Bioanalyzer 2100, and re-quantified with the KAPA Library Quantification kit. Every immunoSEQ 96-well plate was sequenced on a separate single-read 150-cycle Illumina NextSeq 550 flow cell. The original pipeline was this. Because only junctional sequences without quality scores were contained in the immunoSEQ output, filtering matching that applied to full-length reads could not be performed. To assign V/J genes and CDR3, sequences were annotated using PyIR, a Python wrapper for IgBLAST v1.9, with IMGT germline references. Any read was removed if the V/J assignment was weak (E-value above 1e-6), the CDR3 was missing, or the read contained stop codons, out-of-frame junctions, or ambiguous translated residues. V3J clonotypes were defined by identical inferred V gene, J gene, and CDR3 amino acid sequence. Percentage overlap between repertoires was calculated by dividing the number of shared unique clonotypes by the size of the smaller repertoire. RTK rarefaction, the Chao1 estimator, and Recon v2.1 estimates of unobserved clonotypes were used to assess repertoire richness. OLGA was used to compute generation probabilities for all TCRbeta clonotypes that the gDNA method yielded from a few donors. TCRdb mirrors the immuneACCESS table, restricted to in-frame sequences. Some clones are absent from its copies; in checked studies, under half trace to an unresolved V gene, and the reason for the others is unknown. V and J calls and clone size follow that table, whereas D and trimming were derived from the DNA. The sample contains millions of clones, just over 90% of them found a single time. More than 1.5% of the sample belongs to the ten largest clones.

The clonotype was recovered from a man aged 18 to 30 in good health. Some clones in this sample may be carry-over from other donors' samples. The sequenced sample was naive CD8+ T cells from PBMCs. The cell subset or site label, as the study defines it: CD45RA+CCR7+. Rearrangement joined TRBV6-1 to TRBJ2-7; 7 middle bases align to TRBD2. At the DNA level, the sequence is TGTGCCAGCAGTGAATGGACGGGGGGATCCTACGAGCAGTACTTC. This encodes CASSEWTGGSYEQYF.